Sequencing of this T cell receptor beta chain was carried out in a study of monozygotic twins with inflammatory bowel disease. Whole-study findings and limits: IBD-affected twins scored below their healthy co-twins in TCRbeta diversity (inverse Simpson).

The CDR3 is 13 amino acids. Germline V gene lookup returns CDR1 SEHNR and CDR2 FQNEAQ (reference sequence). Making each TCR library took around 3,400 ng of total RNA. Researchers used template switching to add UMIs featuring a 6-nucleotide sample barcode. Using the 5' RACE reads, TCRdb records one entry per CDR3 protein without DNA. In all, the sample yields 420,000 or so distinct CDR3 sequences. Worth noting for this clonotype: Its antigen is undetermined.

The source material was blood. V gene TRBV7-9 combines with J gene TRBJ1-1. This clonotype was obtained from a human donor with ulcerative colitis or Crohn's disease, or a healthy co-twin of an affected twin (not recorded which). CDR3 region: CASSFRAGTEAFF.